This TCR beta chain came from a study of T-cell memory formation after mild COVID-19. Points on this clonotype: The antigen remains unidentified.

Overall study results and limits: Confirmation was lacking for SARS-CoV-2 specificity of second-wave clones that peaked on day 37. Certain responding clones were present in pre-infection memory, suggesting participation of cross-reactive memory. Shrinking CD4+ clones were chiefly CM and EM; CD8+ ones were chiefly EMRA. Clones shrinking from day 15 to 85 showed even CD4/CD8 mixes; later expanders tilted CD4+.

The CDR3 extends over 15 amino acids. V shed 1 base and J shed 3 bases, with 11 bases lying between them. Germline V gene sequence: CDR1 KGHDR, CDR2 SFDVKD. MiXCR, run by TCRdb on the 5' RACE reads, gives a single entry per CDR3 protein. The table includes 400,000 to 550,000 distinct CDR3 sequences, roughly 25% detected once. The clonotype originates from an adult woman who had mild COVID-19 (a few samples of this study predate the infection). Cell type and time point are not known. The sequenced sample was PBMCs or a T cell subset sorted from them (not recorded which). The V call is TRBV24-1, the J call TRBJ2-5; D remains ambiguous. The CDR3 is CATSDLPGLKETQYF. CDR3 nucleotide sequence: TGTGCCACCAGTGATTTACCAGGCCTAAAAGAGACCCAGTACTTC.